Each of the 17 T cell receptor beta chains below was sequenced from the same sample in a study of Ad26.COV2.S vaccination and SARS-CoV-2 variants (dated by TCRdb to the early 2020s). Sample treatment or condition, as interpreted from the label and publication: some 20 received Ad26.COV2.S at low or high dose, single or two shots; several received placebo; per-sample allocation not given. For vaccine and placebo recipients, the sequenced repertoires came from samples collected on day 63 after the first injection. The library was made by the immunoSEQ multiplex PCR assay. TCRdb retrieved this table from immuneACCESS and kept in-frame rearrangements only. Not all clones are present; in checked studies, unresolved V genes account for under half, and no reason is known for the remainder. Present in this sample are 200,000 to 250,000 clones, around nine tenths of which were seen just once. About 10% of the sample lies in the top ten.

The sample in question was peripheral blood, obtained in a trial of Ad26.COV2.S vaccine versus placebo. Every receptor here comes from a person between 18 and 59 years old who received the Ad26.COV2.S COVID-19 vaccine or a placebo.

This chain joins TRBV21-1 and TRBJ1-6. TRBV21-1 is labeled a pseudogene. There are 13 residues in the CDR3. DNA for the CDR3: TGTGCCAGCAGCTTCGGAGGATGGCCACCCCTCCACTTT. It yields the protein CASSFGGWPPLHF.

The V and J genes are TRBV4-3 and TRBJ2-1; 13 nucleotides agree with TRBD2. Germline V lookup: CDR1 LGHNA, CDR2 YSLEER. This CDR3 contains 15 residues. Unmatched junction bases numbered 6, after V lost 5 bases and J lost 8 bases. CDR3 amino acids: CASSGGLAGNHEQFF. The CDR3 region has the DNA TGCGCCAGCAGCGGGGGACTAGCGGGAAACCATGAGCAGTTCTTC.

This clone occurred once. This chain connects TRBV6-5 to TRBJ2-7; 8 positions agree with TRBD1. This CDR3 has 13 amino acids. The junction had 4 bases not matched to a gene; V was cut back by 6 bases and J by 3 bases. In germline, CDR1 is MNHEY, CDR2 SVGAGI. For the CDR3, the DNA is TGTGCCAGCAGGACAGGGGACAGCTACGAGCAGTACTTC. Encoded protein: CASRTGDSYEQYF.

This clone was counted only a few times. Here the CDR3 reads CASSHMGDGEDGYTF. Written as DNA, the CDR3 is TGTGCCAGCAGTCATATGGGGGATGGGGAGGATGGCTACACCTTC. V gene TRBV7-3 combines with J gene TRBJ1-2, with D perhaps matching TRBD1 (5 bases). The ends were cut back, 6 bases at V and 6 bases at J, with 20 bases in the middle. This CDR3 has 15 residues. Per the germline V gene, CDR1 is SGHTA and CDR2 is FQGTGA.

The chain is built from TRBV7-2 and TRBJ2-7; 8 bases align to TRBD1. Germline-derived CDR1 and CDR2 are SGHTA and FQGNSA. The CDR3 runs to 15 residues. The V gene end was trimmed by 3 bases and the J gene end by 3 bases; junction bases not matched to a gene: 7. The CDR3 DNA reads as TGTGCCAGCAGCTTGCAAACAGGGGGTATCTACGAGCAGTACTTC. Protein product: CASSLQTGGIYEQYF.

The rearrangement uses TRBV3-1 (or the pseudogene TRBV3-2) and TRBJ1-2, with no clear D. The germline V gene encodes CDR1 LGHDT and CDR2 YNNKEL (reference sequence). Trimming removed 1 base at V and 3 bases at J, with 12 bases between. CDR3 size: 15 residues. DNA for the CDR3: TGTGCCAGCAGCCAAGCTATAGGCCCTTACTATGGCTACACCTTC. It yields the protein CASSQAIGPYYGYTF.

V and J are TRBV9 and TRBJ2-7, with TRBD1 matching 7 bases. V lost 0 bases, J lost 2 bases, and 5 bases stayed unmatched. From germline, CDR1 is SGDLS and CDR2 YYNGEE. The CDR3 length is 15 residues. Written as DNA, the CDR3 is TGTGCCAGCAGCGTAGGAGGGGGCTTCGCCTACGAGCAGTACTTC. As protein: CASSVGGGFAYEQYF.

This clone was counted between two and nine times. The chain combines TRBV11-2 with TRBJ2-7, with D tentatively TRBD2 (5 bases). The germline gives CDR1 SGHAT, CDR2 FQNNGV. V lost 4 bases and J lost 3, with 13 bases in between. The CDR3 is 14 residues long. CDR3 loop: CASSSRGLGYEQYF. CDR3 sequence (DNA): TGTGCCAGCAGCTCCCGAGGGCTGGGCTACGAGCAGTACTTC.

The chain is built from TRBV6-6 and TRBJ1-1; unclear D gene. The CDR3 runs 13 residues. Trimming cost V 7 bases and J 1 base, with 10 bases left between them. The germline gives CDR1 MNHNY, CDR2 SVGAGI (reference sequence). This CDR3 reads CASIQAWNTEAFF. The CDR3 nucleotides are TGTGCCAGCATCCAGGCCTGGAACACTGAAGCTTTCTTT.

The chain is built from TRBV28 and TRBJ1-5; no firm D call. The CDR3 consists of 15 residues. From germline, CDR1 is MDHEN and CDR2 SYDVKM. V lost 3 bases to trimming and J lost 4 bases, with 13 bases between them. The CDR3 loop is CASSLLSSLNQPQHF. CDR3 bases: TGTGCCAGCAGTTTGCTATCCAGCCTTAATCAGCCCCAGCATTTT.

This clone appeared once. The CDR3 here is CASSYRGQPTDQPQHF. CDR3 DNA: TGTGCCAGCAGTTATAGGGGACAGCCAACCGATCAGCCCCAGCATTTT. The rearrangement joins TRBV6-2 or TRBV6-3 to TRBJ1-5; 7 bases map to TRBD1. CDR3 length: 16 residues. Germline V CDR1 and CDR2: MNHEY, SVGEGT. Trimming took 3 bases from V and 5 from J; bases not matched to a gene: 10.

The V call is TRBV28, the J call TRBJ2-3; 7 positions match TRBD2. The CDR3 runs 15 residues. Trimming cost V 6 bases and J 2 bases; bases outside gene matches: 8. CDR1 MDHEN and CDR2 SYDVKM come from the germline V gene. In nucleotides, the CDR3 is TGTGCCAGCAGCCGCTCCGGGACTATCACAGATACGCAGTATTTT. Residues: CASSRSGTITDTQYF. The full variable domain, its missing parts supplied by reference TRBV28 and TRBJ2-3, is DVKVTQSSRYLVKRTGEKVFLECVQDMDHENMFWYRQDPGLGLRLIYFSYDVKMKEKGDIPEGYSVSREKKERFSLILESASTNQTSMYLCASSRSGTITDTQYFGPGTRLTVL.

The genes are TRBV28 and TRBJ2-7, with 7 bases fitting TRBD2. V shed 3 bases, J shed 4 bases, and the junction held 21 bases outside the gene matches. The germline gives CDR1 MDHEN, CDR2 SYDVKM. This CDR3 spans 19 amino acids. CDR3 in DNA: TGTGCCAGCAGTTTGCTTGGTTGGTTTAGGGAGGGCCCAGATTACGAGCAGTACTTC. Amino acids: CASSLLGWFREGPDYEQYF.

The rearrangement links TRBV29-1 to TRBJ2-1, with D perhaps TRBD1 or TRBD2 (5 bases each). This CDR3 has 13 amino acids. Trimming removed 6 bases from V and 6 bases from J, with 15 bases in between. Per germline, CDR1 SQVTM and CDR2 ANQGSEA. The CDR3, as DNA: TGCAGCGTCCTCCCGGTGGGGGTCAATGAGCAGTTCTTC. Its protein product is CSVLPVGVNEQFF.

The rearrangement joins TRBV30 to TRBJ1-1; tentative D call: TRBD1 (5 bases). Germline lookup yields CDR1 GTSNPN and CDR2 SVGIG (reference sequence). Trimming took off 2 bases at V and 2 bases at J, with 15 bases between the two ends. The CDR3 length is 15 residues. The CDR3 reads CAWSPTGLLNTEAFF. The CDR3 coding sequence is TGTGCCTGGAGTCCTACGGGGCTTCTTAACACTGAAGCTTTCTTT.

The CDR3 DNA sequence: TGTGCCAGCAGTTTGGACGGTCTGAACACTGAAGCTTTCTTT. Amino acids: CASSLDGLNTEAFF. The rearrangement joins TRBV28 to TRBJ1-1; D unclear. Per the germline V gene, CDR1 is MDHEN and CDR2 is SYDVKM. Trimming cost V 3 bases and J 0 bases, with 8 bases left between them. This CDR3 comprises 14 residues.

The CDR3 coding sequence is TGTGCCAGCAGCCTCGTACAGGTTCACTCTGGGGCCAACGTCCTGACTTTC. This translates into CASSLVQVHSGANVLTF. V is TRBV7-9 and J is TRBJ2-6; possible D gene TRBD1, 5 bases. The germline V and J ends were trimmed by 5 bases and 0 bases, with 14 bases remaining between them. The CDR3 has 17 residues. Per the germline V gene, CDR1 is SEHNR and CDR2 is FQNEAQ (reference sequence).